This TCR beta chain was identified during a study of cytomegalovirus exposure and HLA in healthy donors. The PCR had 60 Vbeta and 13 Jbeta primers. Some clones are missing from TCRdb's copy, which holds only in-frame ones; the method was immunoSEQ multiplex PCR. This sample has 150,000 or so clones, with 60% to 80% found just once. The CDR3 covers 16 residues. CDR1 and CDR2 (germline): SGHDT, YYEEEE. V dropped 5 bases and J dropped 3; count of bases not matched to a gene: 4. This TCR was sampled from a man aged 18 to 29 in good health and CMV-seropositive. Sample: PBMCs. This chain connects TRBV5-6 to TRBJ2-3; 15 nucleotides line up with TRBD2. The chain's CDR3 is CASSFGLAGGTDTQYF. CDR3 DNA: TGTGCCAGCAGTTTTGGACTAGCGGGAGGGACAGATACGCAGTATTTT.